The entry that follows covers one TCR beta chain sequence. Trimming cost V 7 bases and J 3 bases, with 16 bases left between them. CDR1 is SQVTM and CDR2 is ANQGSEA in the germline V gene. The CDR3 totals 13 residues. The data are from a study of blood T cell repertoires in COVID-19. Study-wide background: Sources were T cells, B-cell-depleted T cells, or PBMCs; the material itself was cDNA or gDNA.

The table came from immunoSEQ multiplex PCR; TCRdb's copy has only in-frame clones and leaves some out. The data contain some 180,000 clones, roughly 88% of them seen just once; the ten biggest clones take up 6.5% to 8.5%. Sequencing used peripheral blood. This sequence originates from a woman aged 40 to 49 with COVID-19, enrolled during active disease. This rearrangement joins TRBV29-1 to TRBJ2-7; TRBD2 is a possible D gene (7 bases). This CDR3 reads CSAKGGSDYEQYF. CDR3 bases: TGCAGCGCCAAGGGGGGGAGTGACTACGAGCAGTACTTC.